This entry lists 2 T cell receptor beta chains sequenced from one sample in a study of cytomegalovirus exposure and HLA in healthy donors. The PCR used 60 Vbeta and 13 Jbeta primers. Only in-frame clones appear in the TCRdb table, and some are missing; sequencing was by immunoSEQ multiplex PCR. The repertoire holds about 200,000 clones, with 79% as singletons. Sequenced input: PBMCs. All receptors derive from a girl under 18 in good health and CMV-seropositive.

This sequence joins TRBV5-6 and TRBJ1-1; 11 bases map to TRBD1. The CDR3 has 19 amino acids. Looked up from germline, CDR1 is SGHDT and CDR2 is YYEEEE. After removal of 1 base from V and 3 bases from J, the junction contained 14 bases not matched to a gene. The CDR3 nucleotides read TGTGCCAGCAGCTTGAATCCCCGGACAGGGGGCGGTTTAGACACTGAAGCTTTCTTT. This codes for CASSLNPRTGGGLDTEAFF.

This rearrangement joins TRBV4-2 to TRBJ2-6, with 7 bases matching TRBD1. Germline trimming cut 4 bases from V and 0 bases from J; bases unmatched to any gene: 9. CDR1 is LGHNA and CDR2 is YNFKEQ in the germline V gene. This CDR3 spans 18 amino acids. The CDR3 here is CASSPGDSSYSGANVLTF. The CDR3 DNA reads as TGTGCCAGCAGCCCCGGGGACAGTTCCTACTCTGGGGCCAACGTCCTGACTTTC.